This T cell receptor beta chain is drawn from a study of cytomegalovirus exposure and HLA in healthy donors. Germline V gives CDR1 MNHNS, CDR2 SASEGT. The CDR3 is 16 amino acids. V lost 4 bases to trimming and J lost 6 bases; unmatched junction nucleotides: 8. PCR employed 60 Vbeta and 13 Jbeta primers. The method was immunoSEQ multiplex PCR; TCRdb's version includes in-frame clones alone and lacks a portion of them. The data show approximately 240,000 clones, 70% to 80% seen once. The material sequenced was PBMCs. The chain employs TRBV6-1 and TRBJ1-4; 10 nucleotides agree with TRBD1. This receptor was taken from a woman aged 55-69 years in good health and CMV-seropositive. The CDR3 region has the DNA TGTGCCAGCAGTGGATCGACAGGGGGCCGGGATGAAAAACTGTTTTTT. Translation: CASSGSTGGRDEKLFF.